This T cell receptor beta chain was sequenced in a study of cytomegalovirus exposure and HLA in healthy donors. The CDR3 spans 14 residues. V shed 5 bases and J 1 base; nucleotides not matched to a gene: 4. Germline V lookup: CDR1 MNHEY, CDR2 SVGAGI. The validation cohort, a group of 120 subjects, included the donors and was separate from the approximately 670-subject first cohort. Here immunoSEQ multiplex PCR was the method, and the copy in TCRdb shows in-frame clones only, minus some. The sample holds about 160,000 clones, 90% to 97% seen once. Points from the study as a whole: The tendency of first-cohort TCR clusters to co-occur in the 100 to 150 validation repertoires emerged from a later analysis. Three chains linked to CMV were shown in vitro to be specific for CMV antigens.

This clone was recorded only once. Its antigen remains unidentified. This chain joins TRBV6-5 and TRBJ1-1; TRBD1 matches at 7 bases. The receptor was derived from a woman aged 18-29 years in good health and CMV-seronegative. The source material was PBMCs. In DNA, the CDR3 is TGTGCCAGCAGTCACGGGACAGCGAACACTGAAGCTTTCTTT. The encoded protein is CASSHGTANTEAFF.